This T cell receptor (beta chain) was sequenced for a study of blood T cell repertoires in COVID-19. Overall study: Sites across the United States, Italy and Spain contributed samples from acute and convalescent COVID-19.

Sequenced by immunoSEQ multiplex PCR; TCRdb stores in-frame clones only, minus some. The table includes approximately 130,000 clones, more than 75% detected once. Germline assignment: CDR1 LGHDT and CDR2 YNNKEL (reference sequence). V was clipped by 4 bases and J by 2 bases, with 8 bases between them. The CDR3 sequence is 13 residues long. The sequenced sample was peripheral blood. The sequence derives from a man over 45 with acute or convalescent COVID-19. The V and J genes are TRBV3-1 (or the pseudogene TRBV3-2) and TRBJ1-1, with D perhaps TRBD1 (5 bases). This CDR3 reads CASSLQGNTEAFF. DNA for the CDR3: TGTGCCAGCAGCCTTCAGGGAAACACTGAAGCTTTCTTT.